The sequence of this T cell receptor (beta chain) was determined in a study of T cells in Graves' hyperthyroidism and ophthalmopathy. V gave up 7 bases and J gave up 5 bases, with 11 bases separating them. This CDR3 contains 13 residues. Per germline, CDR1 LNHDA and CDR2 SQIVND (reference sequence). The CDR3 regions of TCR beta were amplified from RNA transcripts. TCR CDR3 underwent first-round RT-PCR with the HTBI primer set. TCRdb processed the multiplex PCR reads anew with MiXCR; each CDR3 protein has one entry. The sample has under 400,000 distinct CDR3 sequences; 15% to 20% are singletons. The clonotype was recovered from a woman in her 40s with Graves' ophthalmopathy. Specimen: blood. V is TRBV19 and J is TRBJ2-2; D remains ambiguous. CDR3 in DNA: TGTGCCAGTATAAGTGGGCAGACCGGGGAGCTGTTTTTT. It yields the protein CASISGQTGELFF.